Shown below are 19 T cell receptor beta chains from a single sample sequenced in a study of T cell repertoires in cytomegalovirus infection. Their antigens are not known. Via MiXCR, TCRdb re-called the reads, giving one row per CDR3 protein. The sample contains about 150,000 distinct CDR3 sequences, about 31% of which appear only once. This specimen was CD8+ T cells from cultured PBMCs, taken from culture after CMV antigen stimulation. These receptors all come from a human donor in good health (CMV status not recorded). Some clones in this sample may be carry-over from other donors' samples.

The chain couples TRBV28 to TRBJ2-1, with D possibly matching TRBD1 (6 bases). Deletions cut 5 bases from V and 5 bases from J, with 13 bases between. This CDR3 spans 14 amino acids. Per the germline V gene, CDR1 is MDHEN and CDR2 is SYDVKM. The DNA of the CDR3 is TGTGCCAGCAGTCCCCCGGACAGAAACAATGAGCAGTTCTTC. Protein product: CASSPPDRNNEQFF.

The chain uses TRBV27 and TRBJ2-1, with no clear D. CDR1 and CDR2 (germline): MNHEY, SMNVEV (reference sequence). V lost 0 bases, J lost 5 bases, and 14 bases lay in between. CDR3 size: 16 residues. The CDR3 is CASSLSNWFGDNEQFF. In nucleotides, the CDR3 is TGTGCCAGCAGTTTATCGAACTGGTTTGGAGACAATGAGCAGTTCTTC.

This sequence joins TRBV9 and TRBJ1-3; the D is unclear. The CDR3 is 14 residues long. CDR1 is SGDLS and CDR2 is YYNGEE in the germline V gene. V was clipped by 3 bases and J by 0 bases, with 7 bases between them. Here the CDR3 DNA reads TGTGCCAGCAGCGGTGGCGGCTCTGGAAACACCATATATTTT. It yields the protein CASSGGGSGNTIYF.

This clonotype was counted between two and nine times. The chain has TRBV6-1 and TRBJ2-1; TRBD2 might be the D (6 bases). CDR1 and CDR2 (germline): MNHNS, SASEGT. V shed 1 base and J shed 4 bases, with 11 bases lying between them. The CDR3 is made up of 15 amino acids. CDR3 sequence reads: CASSEVAGTYNEQFF. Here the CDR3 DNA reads TGTGCCAGCAGTGAAGTGGCGGGAACTTACAATGAGCAGTTCTTC.

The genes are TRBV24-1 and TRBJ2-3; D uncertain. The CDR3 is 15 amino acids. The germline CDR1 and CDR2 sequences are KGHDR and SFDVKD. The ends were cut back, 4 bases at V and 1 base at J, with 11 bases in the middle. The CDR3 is CATSDPPGGTDTQYF. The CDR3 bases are TGTGCCACCAGTGACCCCCCCGGAGGCACAGATACGCAGTATTTT.

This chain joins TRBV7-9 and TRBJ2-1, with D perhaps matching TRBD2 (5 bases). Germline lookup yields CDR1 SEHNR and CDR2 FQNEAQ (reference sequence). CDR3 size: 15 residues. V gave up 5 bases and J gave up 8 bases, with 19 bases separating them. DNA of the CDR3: TGTGCCAGCAGCGCCCTCGAGGGTCACGGGGATGAGCAGTTCTTC. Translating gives CASSALEGHGDEQFF.

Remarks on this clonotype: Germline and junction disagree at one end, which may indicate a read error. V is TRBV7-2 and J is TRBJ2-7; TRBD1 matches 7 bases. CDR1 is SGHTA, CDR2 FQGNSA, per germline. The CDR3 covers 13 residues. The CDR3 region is CAGSLGQFYEQYF. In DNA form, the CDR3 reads TGTGCCGGCAGCTTGGGACAGTTCTACGAGCAGTACTTC.

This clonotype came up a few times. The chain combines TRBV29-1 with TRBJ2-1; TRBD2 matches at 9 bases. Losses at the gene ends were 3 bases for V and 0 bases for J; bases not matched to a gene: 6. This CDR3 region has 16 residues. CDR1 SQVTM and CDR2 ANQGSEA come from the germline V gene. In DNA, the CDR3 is TGCAGCGTTGACGGACTAGCGCAGAGCTCCTACAATGAGCAGTTCTTC. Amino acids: CSVDGLAQSSYNEQFF.

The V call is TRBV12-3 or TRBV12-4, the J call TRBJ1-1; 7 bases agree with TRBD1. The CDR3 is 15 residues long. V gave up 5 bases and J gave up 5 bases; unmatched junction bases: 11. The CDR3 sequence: CASSPGGGLGTEAFF. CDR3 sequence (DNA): TGTGCCAGCAGTCCAGGGGGGGGGCTAGGGACTGAAGCTTTCTTT.

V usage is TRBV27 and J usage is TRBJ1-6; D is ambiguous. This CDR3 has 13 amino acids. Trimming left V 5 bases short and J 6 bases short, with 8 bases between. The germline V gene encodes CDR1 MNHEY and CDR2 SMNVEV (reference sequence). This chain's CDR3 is CASSIQVNSPLHF. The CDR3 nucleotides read TGTGCCAGCAGTATTCAAGTTAATTCACCCCTCCACTTT.

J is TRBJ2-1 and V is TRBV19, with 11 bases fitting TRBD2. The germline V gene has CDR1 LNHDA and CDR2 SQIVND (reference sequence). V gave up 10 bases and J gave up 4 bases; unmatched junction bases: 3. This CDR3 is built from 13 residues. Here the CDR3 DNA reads TGTGCCACCCTAGCGGGGGGATACAATGAGCAGTTCTTC. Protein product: CATLAGGYNEQFF.

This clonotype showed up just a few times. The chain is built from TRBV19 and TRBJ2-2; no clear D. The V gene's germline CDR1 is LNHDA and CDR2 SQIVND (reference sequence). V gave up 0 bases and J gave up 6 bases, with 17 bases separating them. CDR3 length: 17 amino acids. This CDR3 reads CASSIDPPGRGSGELFF. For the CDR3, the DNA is TGTGCCAGTAGTATAGATCCACCGGGCCGAGGATCCGGGGAGCTGTTTTTT.

Written as DNA, the CDR3 is TGCAGTGCTAGGGAAAACAGGGTGGGGAGAGCGCATCAGCCCCAGCATTTT. Amino acid sequence: CSARENRVGRAHQPQHF. The V and J genes are TRBV20-1 and TRBJ1-5; the D gene is possibly TRBD1 (6 bases). From germline, CDR1 is DFQATT and CDR2 SNEGSKA (reference sequence). This CDR3 is built from 17 residues. V was clipped by 3 bases and J by 5 bases, with 23 bases between them.

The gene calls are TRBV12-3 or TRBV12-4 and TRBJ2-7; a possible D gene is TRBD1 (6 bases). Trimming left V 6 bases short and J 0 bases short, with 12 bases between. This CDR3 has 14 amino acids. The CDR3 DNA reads TGTGCCAGCAGACTGGGACACAGCTCCTACGAGCAGTACTTC. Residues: CASRLGHSSYEQYF.

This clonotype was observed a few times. CDR3: CASSSHRGLGQPQHF. The CDR3 DNA is TGTGCCAGCAGTTCGCACAGGGGGCTCGGACAGCCCCAGCATTTT. The J gene is TRBJ1-5, the V gene TRBV12-3 or TRBV12-4; TRBD1 matches at 9 bases. This CDR3 has 15 amino acids. Trimming removed 4 bases from V and 7 bases from J; junction bases left unmatched: 8.

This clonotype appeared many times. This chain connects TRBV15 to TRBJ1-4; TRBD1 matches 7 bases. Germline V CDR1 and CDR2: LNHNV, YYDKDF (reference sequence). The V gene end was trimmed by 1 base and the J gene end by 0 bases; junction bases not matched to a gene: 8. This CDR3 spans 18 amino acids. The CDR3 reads CATSRAGTEYATNEKLFF. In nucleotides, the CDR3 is TGTGCCACCAGCAGAGCCGGGACAGAATATGCAACTAATGAAAAACTGTTTTTT.

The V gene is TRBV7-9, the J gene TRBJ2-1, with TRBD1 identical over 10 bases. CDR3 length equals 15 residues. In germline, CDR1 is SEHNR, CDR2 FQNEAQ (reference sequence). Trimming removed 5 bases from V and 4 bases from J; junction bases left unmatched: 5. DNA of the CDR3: TGTGCCAGCAGCCCCGGACAGGGGGTATACAATGAGCAGTTCTTC. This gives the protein CASSPGQGVYNEQFF.

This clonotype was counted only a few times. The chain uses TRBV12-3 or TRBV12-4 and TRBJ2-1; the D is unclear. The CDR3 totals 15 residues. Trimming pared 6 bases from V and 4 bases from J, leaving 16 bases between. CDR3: CASSTTEAGYNEQFF. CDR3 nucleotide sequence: TGTGCCAGCAGCACGACCGAGGCAGGTTACAATGAGCAGTTCTTC.

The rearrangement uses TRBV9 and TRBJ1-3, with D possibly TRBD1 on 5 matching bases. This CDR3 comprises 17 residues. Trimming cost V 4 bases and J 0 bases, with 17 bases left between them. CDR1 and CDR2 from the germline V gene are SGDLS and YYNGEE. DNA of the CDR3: TGTGCCAGCAGCTTCGGGACGGCCGGGAGCTCTGGAAACACCATATATTTT. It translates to CASSFGTAGSSGNTIYF.